The source of this T cell receptor (beta chain) is a study of shared clonotypes between healthy human individuals. Some clones are missing from TCRdb's copy, which holds only in-frame ones; the method was immunoSEQ multiplex PCR. The repertoire holds 600,000 to 700,000 clones, with 60% to 75% as singletons. Whole-study findings and limits: Naive subsets typically showed greater estimated richness than memory subsets. Specimens sampled were limited to blood, with tissue repertoires likely differing.

Regarding this clone: Its antigen remains unidentified.

Germline V gene sequence: CDR1 LNHNV, CDR2 YYDKDF (reference sequence). The V and J ends lost 5 bases and 7 bases, in that order; junction bases with no gene match: 10. This CDR3 has 15 amino acids. This clonotype was obtained from a woman under 40 in good health. The sequencing sample was made of memory CD4+ T cells sorted from blood. Subset of the sample: CD45RA-negative fraction. The chain links TRBV15 to TRBJ1-4; 7 bases match TRBD1. CDR3 residues: CATSRQGSASEKLFF. CDR3 nucleotides: TGTGCCACCAGCCGACAGGGATCAGCTAGTGAAAAACTGTTTTTT.